Below, 31 T cell receptor beta chains from the same sample are listed, as sequenced in a study of blood T cell repertoires in COVID-19. Sequencing used immunoSEQ multiplex PCR; TCRdb keeps in-frame clones, though not all of them. The data contain more than 200,000 clones, around 87% of them singletons. The source material was peripheral blood. These receptors all stem from a woman aged 60 to 75 with COVID-19, enrolled during active disease.

V usage is TRBV5-6 and J usage is TRBJ2-2; 8 nucleotides agree with TRBD1. The CDR3 contains 16 residues. The germline V gene encodes CDR1 SGHDT and CDR2 YYEEEE. V lost 1 base and J lost 6; bases outside the gene matches: 8. In DNA, the CDR3 is TGTGCCAGCAGCTTGTGGGTGACAGGGGCGTCCGGGGAGCTGTTTTTT. As protein: CASSLWVTGASGELFF.

This clone was detected only once. The chain has TRBV19 and TRBJ1-6; 7 bases agree with TRBD1. The CDR3 extends over 13 amino acids. Germline CDR1 reads LNHDA; CDR2 reads SQIVND (reference sequence). V trimming: 7 bases; J trimming: 8 bases; junction bases outside the gene matches: 5. CDR3 nucleotide sequence: TGTGCCAGTAAGAGGGACAGAGATTCACCCCTCCACTTT. It codes for CASKRDRDSPLHF.

This clone was counted a few times. V gene TRBV27 combines with J gene TRBJ2-7; TRBD2 matches 9 bases. The CDR3 length is 15 residues. V trimming: 6 bases; J trimming: 3 bases; junction bases outside the gene matches: 9. CDR1 and CDR2 (germline): MNHEY, SMNVEV (reference sequence). CDR3 nucleotide sequence: TGTGCCAGCAGCTTTGTCTTAGCGGGAGTCTACGAGCAGTACTTC. This encodes CASSFVLAGVYEQYF.

This chain links TRBV29-1 with TRBJ2-2; no firm D call. With 3 bases removed from V and 5 bases from J, the gap between germline ends came to 7 bases. CDR3 length equals 12 residues. Germline CDR1 is SQVTM and CDR2 is ANQGSEA. In nucleotides, the CDR3 is TGCAGCGTTGAGCGCCCAACCGGGGAGCTGTTTTTT. It translates to CSVERPTGELFF.

This chain uses TRBV6-5 with TRBJ2-7; 11 bases are a match to TRBD1. The V and J ends lost 6 bases and 4 bases, in that order; junction bases with no gene match: 8. Germline-derived CDR1 and CDR2 are MNHEY and SVGAGI. This CDR3 is built from 15 residues. The CDR3 nucleotides read TGTGCCAGCAGGGGGACAGGGGGATTCCATTACGAGCAGTACTTC. This sequence encodes CASRGTGGFHYEQYF.

This chain uses TRBV11-2 with TRBJ2-1, with 8 bases that match TRBD2. Trimming removed 6 bases from V and 1 base from J; junction bases left unmatched: 5. CDR3 length: 15 amino acids. CDR1 and CDR2 (germline): SGHAT, FQNNGV. CDR3 nucleotide sequence: TGTGCCAGCAGACGAAGCGGGAGTTCCTACAATGAGCAGTTCTTC. The encoded protein is CASRRSGSSYNEQFF.

This chain joins TRBV6-1 and TRBJ2-3; D gene unclear. The germline CDR1 and CDR2 sequences are MNHNS and SASEGT. Trimming shortened V by 2 bases and J by 1 base, and 10 bases separated the two germline ends. This CDR3 has 15 residues. Here the CDR3 DNA reads TGTGCCAGCAGTGAATGGCCAGGCGGCACAGATACGCAGTATTTT. This codes for CASSEWPGGTDTQYF.

The chain is built from TRBV15 and TRBJ2-3; the match to TRBD1 covers 7 bases. Per the germline V gene, CDR1 is LNHNV and CDR2 is YYDKDF (reference sequence). This CDR3 contains 14 residues. The trim removed 4 bases at V and 2 bases at J, leaving 3 bases unmatched. The CDR3 sequence is CATSKGQITDTQYF. In DNA form, the CDR3 reads TGTGCCACCAGCAAGGGACAGATCACAGATACGCAGTATTTT.

This clone was picked up one time. This could be a read error, since a much larger clone is one nucleotide away. Other DNA sequences in this specimen translate into the identical CDR3. The chain has TRBV28 and TRBJ2-3; D not resolved. Germline lookup yields CDR1 MDHEN and CDR2 SYDVKM. There are 14 residues in the CDR3. The V gene lost 3 bases and the J gene lost 1 base, with 8 bases spanning the gap. In DNA, the CDR3 is TGTGCCAGCAGTTTTGTGGCAGGCACAGATACGCAGTATTTT. Translated: CASSFVAGTDTQYF.

The chain has TRBV9 and TRBJ2-2; D is perhaps TRBD1 (5 bases). Trimming took 0 bases from V and 5 from J, leaving 11 bases between them. The germline gives CDR1 SGDLS, CDR2 YYNGEE. The CDR3 runs 15 residues. The DNA of the CDR3 is TGTGCCAGCAGCGTAGATCTAGGGGAAACCGGGGAGCTGTTTTTT. Protein sequence: CASSVDLGETGELFF.

V and J are TRBV5-4 and TRBJ2-7, with no clear D. Germline V lookup: CDR1 SGHNT, CDR2 YYREEE (reference sequence). The germline V and J ends were trimmed by 0 bases and 5 bases, with 18 bases remaining between them. This CDR3 contains 16 residues. CDR3 bases: TGTGCCAGCAGCTTGGCGGGTAGAGAGATGTGGGACGAGCAGTACTTC. It encodes CASSLAGREMWDEQYF.

This clone was seen more than once but under ten times. This chain uses TRBV10-1 with TRBJ2-7; D is perhaps TRBD2 (7 bases). Germline CDR1 WNHNN, CDR2 SYGVQD (reference sequence). The V and J ends lost 9 bases and 2 bases respectively, with 14 bases between them. The CDR3 consists of 13 residues. CDR3: CARGGDNPYEQYF. CDR3 nucleotide sequence: TGCGCCAGGGGGGGGGACAACCCCTACGAGCAGTACTTC.

The rearrangement uses TRBV6-4 and TRBJ2-1, with TRBD2 identical over 8 bases. The germline gives CDR1 MRHNA, CDR2 SNTAGT. This CDR3 region has 15 residues. V gave up 6 bases and J gave up 2 bases; unmatched junction bases: 6. The CDR3 protein is CASRISGTTYNEQFF. In DNA form, the CDR3 reads TGTGCCAGCAGGATTAGCGGGACCACCTACAATGAGCAGTTCTTC.

The rearrangement uses TRBV2 and TRBJ1-6, with a possible D match to TRBD1 (6 bases). The V end was cut by 4 bases, the J end by 7 bases, with 11 bases between. Germline V gene sequence: CDR1 SNHLY, CDR2 FYNNEI. The CDR3 extends over 14 amino acids. CDR3 bases: TGTGCCAGCAGTGGCGGGGGCATGAATTCACCCCTCCACTTT. It specifies CASSGGGMNSPLHF.

V usage is TRBV4-3 and J usage is TRBJ2-1, with a possible D match to TRBD2 (7 bases). This CDR3 comprises 20 residues. Per germline, CDR1 LGHNA and CDR2 YSLEER. The V and J ends lost 0 bases and 4 bases respectively, with 25 bases between them. The DNA of the CDR3 is TGCGCCAGCAGCCAAGATTTCCCAGGGGCCGGCGGGGGCGCTTACAATGAGCAGTTCTTC. This sequence encodes CASSQDFPGAGGGAYNEQFF.

This chain connects TRBV18 to TRBJ1-4; TRBD1 aligns across 7 bases. CDR1 is KGHSH, CDR2 LQKENI, per germline. The V gene end was trimmed by 8 bases and the J gene end by 2 bases; junction bases not matched to a gene: 2. This CDR3 has 13 residues. Here the CDR3 reads CASQGQTNEKLFF. The CDR3 nucleotides are TGTGCCAGCCAGGGACAGACTAATGAAAAACTGTTTTTT. Supplemented by reference TRBV18 and TRBJ1-4, the full variable domain reads NAGVMQNPRHLVRRRGQEARLRCSPMKGHSHVYWYRQLPEEGLKFMVYLQKENIIDESGMPKERFSAEFPKEGPSILRIQQVVRGDSAAYFCASQGQTNEKLFFGSGTQLSVL.

The chain carries TRBV7-9 and TRBJ2-5; 10 bases match TRBD1. Germline CDR1 and CDR2: SEHNR and FQNEAQ (reference sequence). This CDR3 region has 16 residues. Trimming cost V 5 bases and J 3 bases; bases outside gene matches: 9. DNA for the CDR3: TGTGCCAGCAGCCCCGGGGACAGGGGTAAGAAAGAGACCCAGTACTTC. It translates to CASSPGDRGKKETQYF.

The CDR3 sequence: CASSLRDSPGSSYNSPLHF. The CDR3 bases are TGTGCCAGCAGCTTACGGGACAGCCCCGGGAGCTCCTATAATTCACCCCTCCACTTT. The V and J genes are TRBV7-2 and TRBJ1-6; 7 bases align to TRBD1. In germline, CDR1 is SGHTA, CDR2 FQGNSA. Trimming at V came to 2 bases and at J to 0 bases, leaving 10 bases not matched to a gene. The CDR3 is 19 amino acids.

This clone was detected only a few times. V usage is TRBV19 and J usage is TRBJ2-1; D is possibly TRBD2 (7 bases). The CDR3 covers 13 residues. CDR1 LNHDA and CDR2 SQIVND come from the germline V gene (reference sequence). V dropped 3 bases and J dropped 8 bases, with 11 bases sitting between them. The CDR3 coding sequence is TGTGCCAGTAGTATTCGGGGGGCGCATGAGCAGTTCTTC. It is translated as CASSIRGAHEQFF.

V gene TRBV3-1 (or the pseudogene TRBV3-2) combines with J gene TRBJ1-5, with 8 positions matching TRBD1. The CDR3 is made up of 15 amino acids. V gave up 4 bases and J gave up 4 bases; unmatched junction bases: 6. Germline values: CDR1 LGHDT, CDR2 YNNKEL (reference sequence). The CDR3 spells CASSRGTGHNQPQHF. In nucleotides, the CDR3 is TGTGCCAGCAGCCGAGGGACAGGCCATAATCAGCCCCAGCATTTT.

The CDR3: CASSEGHRANTIYF. The CDR3 region has the DNA TGTGCCAGCAGTGAAGGACACAGGGCTAACACCATATATTTT. The V gene is TRBV25-1, the J gene TRBJ1-3, with D perhaps matching TRBD1 (6 bases). The germline V gene has CDR1 MGHDK and CDR2 SYGVNS. V shed 2 bases and J shed 7 bases, with 12 bases lying between them. The CDR3 has 14 amino acids. The full variable domain, rest sourced from reference TRBV25-1 and TRBJ1-3, is EADIYQTPRYLVIGTGKKITLECSQTMGHDKMYWYQQDPGMELHLIHYSYGVNSTEKGDLSSESTVSRIRTEHFPLTLESARPSHTSQYLCASSEGHRANTIYFGEGSWLTVV.

CDR3 amino acids: CASSKTGETQYF. The CDR3 DNA reads as TGTGCCAGTAGTAAAACGGGAGAGACCCAGTACTTC. The rearrangement joins TRBV19 to TRBJ2-5; no clear D. Germline values: CDR1 LNHDA, CDR2 SQIVND (reference sequence). This CDR3 has 12 amino acids. The V end was cut by 4 bases, the J end by 4 bases, with 7 bases between.

The chain couples TRBV6-5 to TRBJ1-1; 8 bases map to TRBD1. The V segment lost 7 bases and the J segment 1 base; nucleotides outside the gene matches: 8. The CDR3 is made up of 15 amino acids. Germline-derived CDR1 and CDR2 are MNHEY and SVGAGI. The CDR3 DNA sequence: TGTGCCAGCAAGAGGGACAGGAGAACGAACACTGAAGCTTTCTTT. Translation gives CASKRDRRTNTEAFF.

The V call is TRBV20-1, the J call TRBJ1-1; TRBD1 aligns across 7 bases. Losses at the gene ends were 6 bases for V and 6 bases for J; bases not matched to a gene: 4. The CDR3 totals 11 residues. Looked up from germline, CDR1 is DFQATT and CDR2 is SNEGSKA (reference sequence). The CDR3 loop is CSADGQAEAFF. CDR3 nucleotides: TGCAGTGCCGATGGACAGGCTGAAGCTTTCTTT.

The chain joins TRBV14 to TRBJ2-2, with 7 positions matching TRBD2. Trimming removed 2 bases from V and 2 bases from J; junction bases left unmatched: 11. Germline-derived CDR1 and CDR2 are SGHDN and FVKESK. The CDR3 sequence is 18 residues long. This CDR3 is CASSQLYDSGHNTGELFF. DNA for the CDR3: TGTGCCAGCAGCCAATTATATGATAGCGGGCACAACACCGGGGAGCTGTTTTTT.

The rearrangement uses TRBV28 and TRBJ1-5, with TRBD1 as a possible D gene (5 bases). The V end was cut by 5 bases, the J end by 2 bases, with 22 bases between. Germline CDR1 reads MDHEN; CDR2 reads SYDVKM. The CDR3 runs to 18 residues. The CDR3 nucleotides are TGTGCCAGCAGTGGCGCGGACCTCAGATGGGGGGGCAATCAGCCCCAGCATTTT. Translated: CASSGADLRWGGNQPQHF.

The CDR3 nucleotides are TGCGCCAGCAGGCCGAAGACAGGGGCAGGGGGAATTGAGCAGTTCTTC. Amino acid sequence: CASRPKTGAGGIEQFF. The rearrangement joins TRBV4-1 to TRBJ2-1, with 8 bases lining up with TRBD1. Germline V lookup: CDR1 MGHRA, CDR2 YSYEKL. This CDR3 spans 16 amino acids. V dropped 6 bases and J dropped 9; count of bases not matched to a gene: 16.

The CDR3 is CSVEASGTYNEQFF. The CDR3, as DNA: TGCAGCGTTGAGGCTAGCGGGACCTACAATGAGCAGTTCTTC. The chain couples TRBV29-1 to TRBJ2-1; TRBD2 aligns across 9 bases. The CDR3 is 14 residues long. With 3 bases clipped from V and 2 bases from J, the junction kept 2 bases outside the gene matches. Germline lookup yields CDR1 SQVTM and CDR2 ANQGSEA.

The chain couples TRBV11-3 to TRBJ2-1; 11 nucleotides agree with TRBD2. Per the germline V gene, CDR1 is SGHNT and CDR2 is YENEEA. The CDR3 is made up of 15 amino acids. V shed 5 bases, J shed 5 bases, and the junction held 5 bases outside the gene matches. Here the CDR3 reads CASSPLAGGHNEQFF. CDR3 sequence (DNA): TGTGCCAGCAGCCCTCTAGCGGGAGGCCACAATGAGCAGTTCTTC.

The CDR3 is CASSQRQGPGDTIYF. The CDR3 DNA reads TGTGCCAGCAGCCAACGCCAAGGACCGGGGGACACCATATATTTT. The chain links TRBV11-3 to TRBJ1-3, with D perhaps matching TRBD1 (5 bases). There are 15 residues in the CDR3. CDR1 and CDR2 (germline): SGHNT, YENEEA. Trimming took 5 bases from V and 8 from J, leaving 19 bases between them.

This clone was found a few times. This chain connects TRBV19 to TRBJ2-3; 12 bases map to TRBD2. The CDR3 contains 14 residues. CDR1 is LNHDA, CDR2 SQIVND, per germline (reference sequence). V trimming: 6 bases; J trimming: 10 bases; junction bases outside the gene matches: 8. CDR3 residues: CASSDRTSGKAQYF. DNA of the CDR3: TGTGCCAGTAGCGACCGGACTAGCGGGAAGGCGCAGTATTTT.